This paragraph covers one T cell receptor (beta chain) sequence. Libraries were prepared by immunoSEQ multiplex PCR; TCRdb keeps only in-frame clonotypes and omits some of them. The sample has 15,000 to 20,000 clones, 86% seen once. These data are taken from a study of OX40 agonist ivuxolimab in advanced cancers. J lost 7 bases, V lost 5 bases, and 6 bases had no gene match. Germline V gene data show CDR1 as SGHKS and CDR2 as YYEKEE (reference sequence). The CDR3 is made up of 14 amino acids. The sample consisted of CD4+ or CD8+ T cells sorted from blood, taken in a trial of the OX40 agonist ivuxolimab. The sequence was obtained from an adult with an advanced solid tumor such as melanoma, head and neck, liver or kidney cancer. V is TRBV5-5 and J is TRBJ2-1, with 10 bases identical to TRBD1. CDR3 protein: CASSRDRGWNEQFF. The CDR3 nucleotides read TGTGCCAGCAGTCGGGACAGGGGTTGGAATGAGCAGTTCTTC.